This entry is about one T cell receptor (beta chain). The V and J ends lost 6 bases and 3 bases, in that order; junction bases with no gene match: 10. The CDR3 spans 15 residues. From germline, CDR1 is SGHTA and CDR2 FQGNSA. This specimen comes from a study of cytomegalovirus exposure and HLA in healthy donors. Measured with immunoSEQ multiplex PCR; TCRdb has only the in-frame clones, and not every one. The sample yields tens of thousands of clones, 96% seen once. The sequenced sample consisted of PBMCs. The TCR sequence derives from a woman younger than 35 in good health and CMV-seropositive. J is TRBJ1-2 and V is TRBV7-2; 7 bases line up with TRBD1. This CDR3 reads CASSQKGGTDYGYTF. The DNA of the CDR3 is TGTGCCAGCAGTCAAAAGGGCGGGACAGACTATGGCTACACCTTC.